The T cell receptor (beta chain) described here comes from a study of cytomegalovirus exposure and HLA in healthy donors. Sequenced by immunoSEQ multiplex PCR; TCRdb stores in-frame clones only, minus some. The sample comprises some 260,000 clones, 90% of which are singletons, and 3% to 3.5% rests with the top ten. The ends lost 4 bases at V and 8 bases at J; junction bases unmatched: 9. The length of the CDR3 is 15 residues. Germline V gene data show CDR1 as SGHNT and CDR2 as YENEEA. Whole-study findings and limits: According to a subsequent analysis, TCR clusters from the first cohort were inclined to appear together in the 120 validation repertoires. There were some public TCRs occurring in many donors, but most TCR sequences were rare.

This clone was seen only a few times. Its target is unknown. Specimen: PBMCs. The TCR sequence derives from a woman aged 30 to 39 in good health and CMV-seronegative. J is TRBJ2-2 and V is TRBV11-3; 8 nucleotides match TRBD1. The CDR3 sequence is CASSSRQGNFGELFF. As DNA, the CDR3 is TGTGCCAGCAGCTCCAGACAGGGGAATTTTGGGGAGCTGTTTTTT.